One and the same sample provided the 30 T cell receptor beta chains below, sequenced in a study of CD8 T cells in Susac syndrome. An input of about 0.5 to 1 ug of RNA was subjected to reverse transcription using random hexamers. Each CDR3 protein gets one entry after TCRdb re-called the immunoSEQ multiplex PCR reads with MiXCR. The sample lists about 210,000 distinct CDR3 sequences, 94% occurring once. The sequencing sample was made of CD4+ T cells from PBMCs. These receptor sequences come from a human donor with Susac syndrome.

This chain links TRBV20-1 with TRBJ1-3, with TRBD1 matching over 9 bases. This CDR3 is 15 amino acids long. CDR1 and CDR2 from the germline V gene are DFQATT and SNEGSKA (reference sequence). Trimming removed 3 bases from V and 0 bases from J; junction bases left unmatched: 3. CDR3 in amino acids: CSARGTGSSGNTIYF. The DNA of the CDR3 is TGCAGTGCTAGGGGGACAGGGAGCTCTGGAAACACCATATATTTT.

The chain links TRBV15 to TRBJ2-1; a weak D match, TRBD2 (6 bases). V lost 4 bases and J lost 9, with 22 bases in between. CDR1 LNHNV and CDR2 YYDKDF come from the germline V gene (reference sequence). The CDR3 contains 16 residues. This chain's CDR3 is CATSTNLPGTSVEQFF. The CDR3 coding sequence is TGTGCCACCAGCACAAACCTCCCCGGGACTTCGGTTGAGCAGTTCTTC.

The J gene is TRBJ1-4, the V gene TRBV5-1; tentative D call: TRBD1 (5 bases). With 4 bases removed from V and 2 bases from J, the gap between germline ends came to 15 bases. CDR1 is SGHRS and CDR2 is YFSETQ in the germline V gene. The CDR3 loop spans 16 amino acids. The CDR3 region is CASSADTLSTNEKLFF. CDR3 in DNA: TGCGCCAGCAGCGCGGACACCTTGAGCACTAATGAAAAACTGTTTTTT.

The V gene is TRBV7-3, the J gene TRBJ1-1; D might be TRBD1 (6 bases). V lost 2 bases, J lost 1 base, and 14 bases lay in between. CDR1 is SGHTA, CDR2 FQGTGA, per germline. The CDR3 has 16 residues. The CDR3 loop reads CASSLEGGDGNTEAFF. The CDR3 coding sequence is TGTGCCAGCAGCTTAGAGGGGGGAGACGGGAACACTGAAGCTTTCTTT.

V gene TRBV4-3 combines with J gene TRBJ1-2; tentatively, D is TRBD1 (6 bases). Trimming took off 0 bases at V and 7 bases at J, with 18 bases between the two ends. CDR1 is LGHNA, CDR2 YSLEER, per germline. This CDR3 is built from 16 residues. The CDR3 coding sequence is TGCGCCAGCAGCCAAGATTCAGTCGCAGGGGAAGGTGGCTACACCTTC. Translating it yields CASSQDSVAGEGGYTF.

The gene calls are TRBV4-3 and TRBJ1-4, with D possibly TRBD1 on 5 matching bases. Trimming took off 1 base at V and 8 bases at J, with 14 bases between the two ends. CDR3 size: 15 residues. The germline V gene encodes CDR1 LGHNA and CDR2 YSLEER. The CDR3 sequence: CASSQVWQGEEKLFF. The CDR3, as DNA: TGCGCCAGCAGCCAAGTTTGGCAGGGAGAGGAAAAACTGTTTTTT.

This clonotype was recorded only once. The rearrangement uses TRBV10-3 and TRBJ1-1; D unresolved. Germline-derived CDR1 and CDR2 are ENHRY and SYGVKD. The CDR3 sequence is 14 residues long. The germline V and J ends were trimmed by 0 bases and 2 bases, with 7 bases remaining between them. The CDR3: CAISESEGNTEAFF. In nucleotides, the CDR3 is TGTGCCATCAGTGAGTCCGAGGGAAACACTGAAGCTTTCTTT.

This clonotype showed up just once. The chain is built from TRBV7-9 and TRBJ1-1; D possibly corresponds to TRBD1 (6 bases). The germline V gene encodes CDR1 SEHNR and CDR2 FQNEAQ (reference sequence). The CDR3 runs 18 residues. V dropped 1 base and J dropped 3 bases, with 21 bases sitting between them. The DNA of the CDR3 is TGTGCCAGCAGCTTAGTGGCCCGGACAGACAGCACGGACACTGAAGCTTTCTTT. This codes for CASSLVARTDSTDTEAFF.

The rearrangement joins TRBV20-1 to TRBJ1-2; D is ambiguous. V gave up 7 bases and J gave up 0 bases, with 15 bases separating them. CDR3 length: 14 residues. CDR1 and CDR2 (germline): DFQATT, SNEGSKA (reference sequence). The CDR3 sequence: CSGPRADTNYGYTF. DNA of the CDR3: TGCAGTGGACCTCGGGCGGATACTAACTATGGCTACACCTTC.

The chain combines TRBV4-3 with TRBJ1-1, with a tentative D call TRBD1 (5 bases). V lost 2 bases, J lost 5 bases, and 12 bases lay in between. Germline values: CDR1 LGHNA, CDR2 YSLEER. CDR3 length: 14 residues. CDR3 in amino acids: CASSQPAGRTEAFF. In DNA, the CDR3 is TGCGCCAGCAGCCAACCAGCAGGGAGGACTGAAGCTTTCTTT.

The V and J genes are TRBV29-1 and TRBJ1-2, with unresolved D. The CDR3 sequence is 12 residues long. Trimming removed 3 bases at V and 1 base at J, with 6 bases between. The V gene's germline CDR1 is SQVTM and CDR2 ANQGSEA. The CDR3 DNA sequence: TGCAGCGTTGAGGGCAGTAACTATGGCTACACCTTC. This translates into CSVEGSNYGYTF.

This chain connects TRBV6-2 or TRBV6-3 to TRBJ2-1; TRBD2 might be the D (6 bases). Trimming removed 4 bases at V and 8 bases at J, with 21 bases between. Germline V gene data show CDR1 as MNHEY and CDR2 as SVGEGT. CDR3 length: 16 residues. CDR3 coding DNA: TGTGCCAGCAGTTCTTATGCGGGGAAAGTTTGGGATGAGCAGTTCTTC. Its translation: CASSSYAGKVWDEQFF.

The rearrangement joins TRBV6-2 or TRBV6-3 to TRBJ1-2; 8 bases align to TRBD1. Trimming cost V 2 bases and J 5 bases; bases outside gene matches: 7. The CDR3 has 15 amino acids. The germline V gene has CDR1 MNHEY and CDR2 SVGEGT. DNA for the CDR3: TGTGCCAGCAGTTACCCGGGACAGGCGTATTATGGCTACACCTTC. It yields the protein CASSYPGQAYYGYTF.

The V gene is TRBV4-3, the J gene TRBJ1-6; D uncertain. Trimming shortened V by 6 bases and J by 7 bases, and 16 bases separated the two germline ends. Germline CDR1 LGHNA, CDR2 YSLEER. There are 15 residues in the CDR3. The CDR3 reads CASSREGLGNSPLHF. The CDR3 DNA follows: TGCGCCAGCAGTCGGGAAGGGCTCGGGAATTCACCCCTCCACTTT.

The gene calls are TRBV6-5 and TRBJ1-2, with 7 bases that match TRBD1. Germline V lookup: CDR1 MNHEY, CDR2 SVGAGI. V trimming: 8 bases; J trimming: 6 bases; junction bases outside the gene matches: 12. This CDR3 has 14 amino acids. DNA of the CDR3: TGTGCCAGCCGAAGACCAGGGGGAAAGGATGGCTACACCTTC. This gives the protein CASRRPGGKDGYTF.

The chain has TRBV28 and TRBJ2-7; D possibly matches TRBD1 or TRBD2 (6 bases each). The CDR3 runs to 13 residues. Germline V lookup: CDR1 MDHEN, CDR2 SYDVKM. The ends were cut back, 3 bases at V and 3 bases at J, with 9 bases in the middle. The CDR3 sequence is CASSFRGLYEQYF. The CDR3 coding sequence is TGTGCCAGCAGTTTCCGGGGGCTCTACGAGCAGTACTTC.

The chain couples TRBV20-1 to TRBJ2-7, with D tentatively TRBD2 (5 bases). V was shortened by 7 bases and J by 7 bases, with 14 bases between the two germline ends. This CDR3 is built from 11 residues. Germline V CDR1 and CDR2: DFQATT, SNEGSKA (reference sequence). The CDR3, as DNA: TGCAGTGTGAGAGGGCCCTCGGAGCAGTACTTC. The encoded protein is CSVRGPSEQYF.

The chain employs TRBV28 and TRBJ1-1; the D is unclear. The CDR3 consists of 12 residues. The V and J ends lost 5 bases and 4 bases respectively, with 8 bases between them. Germline V lookup: CDR1 MDHEN, CDR2 SYDVKM. This chain's CDR3 is CASSTSTTEAFF. DNA of the CDR3: TGTGCCAGCAGTACTTCAACCACTGAAGCTTTCTTT. The variable domain in full, completed from reference TRBV28 and TRBJ1-1, reads DVKVTQSSRYLVKRTGEKVFLECVQDMDHENMFWYRQDPGLGLRLIYFSYDVKMKEKGDIPEGYSVSREKKERFSLILESASTNQTSMYLCASSTSTTEAFFGQGTRLTVV.

The rearrangement joins TRBV6-5 to TRBJ1-1, with D perhaps matching TRBD1 (6 bases). Between the trimmed V and J ends, which lost 6 bases and 11 bases, there was a span of 19 bases. The CDR3 loop spans 13 amino acids. CDR1 is MNHEY and CDR2 is SVGAGI in the germline V gene. The CDR3 region has the DNA TGTGCCAGCAGCAGGACAGTTCAAGGGGGTGCTTTCTTT. Protein product: CASSRTVQGGAFF.

The chain uses TRBV2 and TRBJ2-6; 7 bases match TRBD2. J was trimmed by 2 bases and V by 5 bases; bases with no gene match: 0. CDR3 length: 14 residues. Germline values: CDR1 SNHLY, CDR2 FYNNEI. CDR3 residues: CASSRGAGANVLTF. The DNA for the CDR3 is TGTGCCAGCAGTCGGGGGGCTGGGGCCAACGTCCTGACTTTC. Variable domain in full (rest from reference TRBV2 and TRBJ2-6): EPEVTQTPSHQVTQMGQEVILRCVPISNHLYFYWYRQILGQKVEFLVSFYNNEISEKSEIFDDQFSVERPDGSNFTLKIRSTKLEDSAMYFCASSRGAGANVLTFGAGSRLTVL.

V is TRBV27 and J is TRBJ2-3; D not resolved. The CDR3 runs 13 residues. V was trimmed by 2 bases and J by 3 bases, leaving 6 bases between them. Germline V gene sequence: CDR1 MNHEY, CDR2 SMNVEV (reference sequence). CDR3 residues: CASSLGKTDTQYF. The DNA of the CDR3 is TGTGCCAGCAGTTTAGGGAAAACAGATACGCAGTATTTT.

The V and J genes are TRBV4-3 and TRBJ2-3; TRBD2 aligns across 7 bases. Per germline, CDR1 LGHNA and CDR2 YSLEER. This CDR3 spans 16 amino acids. The J segment lost 4 bases and the V segment lost 1 base, leaving 8 bases of the junction unmatched. CDR3 sequence (DNA): TGCGCCAGCAGCCAAGCACTAGCGAAGATTTCAGATACGCAGTATTTT. Protein product: CASSQALAKISDTQYF.

The chain has TRBV25-1 and TRBJ2-3; TRBD2 agrees at 13 bases. CDR3 size: 16 residues. The germline V gene has CDR1 MGHDK and CDR2 SYGVNS. After removal of 5 bases from V and 3 bases from J, the junction contained 5 bases not matched to a gene. CDR3 amino acids: CASSNQLAGGTDTQYF. Here the CDR3 DNA reads TGTGCCAGCAGTAACCAACTAGCGGGGGGGACAGATACGCAGTATTTT.

J is TRBJ2-5 and V is TRBV20-1; tentative D call: TRBD2 (6 bases). Germline-derived CDR1 and CDR2 are DFQATT and SNEGSKA (reference sequence). V was trimmed by 5 bases and J by 5 bases, leaving 12 bases between them. This CDR3 has 12 residues. The CDR3 spells CSALREVETQYF. The CDR3 nucleotides are TGCAGTGCTCTCAGGGAGGTCGAGACCCAGTACTTC.

J is TRBJ2-2 and V is TRBV4-3; 7 nucleotides align to TRBD2. Germline-derived CDR1 and CDR2 are LGHNA and YSLEER. Trimming removed 1 base from V and 1 base from J; junction bases left unmatched: 9. The CDR3 is 18 residues long. The CDR3 loop reads CASSQVLLAVRNTGELFF. CDR3 in DNA: TGCGCCAGCAGCCAAGTTTTGCTAGCGGTACGGAACACCGGGGAGCTGTTTTTT.

Only one count was recorded for this clonotype. This sequence joins TRBV7-2 and TRBJ1-6, with 8 nucleotides matching TRBD1. This CDR3 region has 17 residues. Looked up from germline, CDR1 is SGHTA and CDR2 is FQGNSA. J was trimmed by 9 bases and V by 0 bases; bases with no gene match: 10. CDR3 sequence (DNA): TGTGCCAGCAGCTTAGCAGTTGGACAGGGTTACGGTTCACCCCTCCACTTT. Protein product: CASSLAVGQGYGSPLHF.

The chain recombines TRBV29-1 with TRBJ2-2, with TRBD2 matching over 14 bases. Germline CDR1 and CDR2: SQVTM and ANQGSEA. CDR3 length: 14 residues. V gave up 7 bases and J gave up 4 bases; unmatched junction bases: 2. CDR3 nucleotides: TGCAGCGCCGGACTAGCGGGGGGCACCGGGGAGCTGTTTTTT. Its translation: CSAGLAGGTGELFF.

V usage is TRBV5-1 and J usage is TRBJ2-7; D might be TRBD1 (5 bases). CDR3 size: 13 residues. Trimming removed 4 bases at V and 0 bases at J, with 8 bases between. Germline V gene lookup returns CDR1 SGHRS and CDR2 YFSETQ. The CDR3 DNA reads as TGCGCCAGCAGCGTGGACACCTCCTACGAGCAGTACTTC. Residues: CASSVDTSYEQYF.

This chain links TRBV5-1 with TRBJ2-1, with D hard to call. CDR1 and CDR2 from the germline V gene are SGHRS and YFSETQ. This CDR3 contains 12 residues. V was shortened by 2 bases and J by 9 bases, with 9 bases between the two germline ends. The CDR3 protein is CASSLRMGEQFF. DNA of the CDR3: TGCGCCAGCAGCTTAAGAATGGGTGAGCAGTTCTTC.

This clonotype was seen a few times. The chain carries TRBV30 and TRBJ2-1; D might be TRBD1 or TRBD2, each matching 5 bases. CDR1 is GTSNPN, CDR2 SVGIG, per germline (reference sequence). The CDR3 covers 14 residues. Trimming shortened V by 3 bases and J by 8 bases, and 17 bases separated the two germline ends. The CDR3 DNA reads as TGTGCCTGGAGCGAAGGGACGGGCCGGGATGAGCAGTTCTTC. It codes for CAWSEGTGRDEQFF. Variable domain in full (rest from reference TRBV30 and TRBJ2-1): SQTIHQWPATLVQPVGSPLSLECTVEGTSNPNLYWYRQAAGRGLQLLFYSVGIGQISSEVPQNLSASRPQDRQFILSSKKLLLSDSGFYLCAWSEGTGRDEQFFGPGTRLTVL.